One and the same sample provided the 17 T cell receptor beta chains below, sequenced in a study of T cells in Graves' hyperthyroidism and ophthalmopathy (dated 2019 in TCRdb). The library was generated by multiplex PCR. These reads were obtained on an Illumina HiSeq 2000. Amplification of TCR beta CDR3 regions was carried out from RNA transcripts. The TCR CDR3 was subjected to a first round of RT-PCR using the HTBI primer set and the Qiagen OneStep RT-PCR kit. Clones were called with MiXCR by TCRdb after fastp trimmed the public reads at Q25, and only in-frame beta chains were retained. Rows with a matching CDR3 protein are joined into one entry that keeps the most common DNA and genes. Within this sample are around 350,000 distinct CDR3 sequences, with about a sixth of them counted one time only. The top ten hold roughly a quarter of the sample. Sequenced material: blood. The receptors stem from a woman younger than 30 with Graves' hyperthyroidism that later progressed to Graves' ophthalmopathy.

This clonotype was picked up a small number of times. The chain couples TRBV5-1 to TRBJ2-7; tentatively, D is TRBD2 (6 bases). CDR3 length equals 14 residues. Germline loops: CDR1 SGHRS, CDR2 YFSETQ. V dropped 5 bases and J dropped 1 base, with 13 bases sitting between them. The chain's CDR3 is CASRRDWGSYEQYF. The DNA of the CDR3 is TGCGCCAGCAGAAGGGACTGGGGATCCTACGAGCAGTACTTC.

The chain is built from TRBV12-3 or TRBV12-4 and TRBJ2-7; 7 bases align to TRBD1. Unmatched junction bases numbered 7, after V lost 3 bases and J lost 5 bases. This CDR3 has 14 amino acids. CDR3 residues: CASSFARGPNEQYF. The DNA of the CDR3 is TGTGCCAGCAGTTTCGCGAGGGGGCCCAACGAGCAGTACTTC.

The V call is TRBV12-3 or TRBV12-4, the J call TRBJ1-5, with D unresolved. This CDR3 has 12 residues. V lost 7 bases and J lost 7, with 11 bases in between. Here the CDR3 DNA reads TGTGCCAGCACCGCCCCGGGACAGCCCCAGCATTTT. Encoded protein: CASTAPGQPQHF.

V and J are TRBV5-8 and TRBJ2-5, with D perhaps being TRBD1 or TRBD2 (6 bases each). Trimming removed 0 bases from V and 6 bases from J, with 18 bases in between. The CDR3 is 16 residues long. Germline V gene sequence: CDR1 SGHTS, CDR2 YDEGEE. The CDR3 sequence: CASSLATAGGVKTQYF. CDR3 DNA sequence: TGTGCCAGCAGCTTGGCGACTGCCGGGGGCGTAAAGACCCAGTACTTC. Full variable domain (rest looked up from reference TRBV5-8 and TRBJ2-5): EAGVTQSPTHLIKTRGQQATLRCSPISGHTSVYWYQQALGLGLQFLLWYDEGEERNRGNFPPRFSGRQFPNYSSELNVNALELEDSALYLCASSLATAGGVKTQYFGPGTRLLVL.

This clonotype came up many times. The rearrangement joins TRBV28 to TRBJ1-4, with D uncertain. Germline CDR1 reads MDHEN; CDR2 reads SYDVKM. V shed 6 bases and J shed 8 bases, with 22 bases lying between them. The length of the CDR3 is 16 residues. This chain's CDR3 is CASSPQSGSVREKLFF. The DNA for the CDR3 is TGTGCCAGCAGCCCTCAAAGCGGCAGCGTCCGAGAAAAACTGTTTTTT.

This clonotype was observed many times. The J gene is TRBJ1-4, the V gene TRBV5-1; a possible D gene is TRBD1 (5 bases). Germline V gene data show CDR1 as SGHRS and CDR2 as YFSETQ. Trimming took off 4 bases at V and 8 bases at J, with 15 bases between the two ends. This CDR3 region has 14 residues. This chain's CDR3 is CASSPAGRDEKLFF. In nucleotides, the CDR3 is TGCGCCAGCAGCCCCGCGGGACGAGACGAAAAACTGTTTTTT.

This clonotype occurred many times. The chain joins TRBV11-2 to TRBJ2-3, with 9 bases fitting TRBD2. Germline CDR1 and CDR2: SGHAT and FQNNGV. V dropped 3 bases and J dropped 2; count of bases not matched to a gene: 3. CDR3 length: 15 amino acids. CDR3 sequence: CASSFSGRNTDTQYF. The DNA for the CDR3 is TGTGCCAGCAGCTTCAGCGGGAGGAACACAGATACGCAGTATTTT.

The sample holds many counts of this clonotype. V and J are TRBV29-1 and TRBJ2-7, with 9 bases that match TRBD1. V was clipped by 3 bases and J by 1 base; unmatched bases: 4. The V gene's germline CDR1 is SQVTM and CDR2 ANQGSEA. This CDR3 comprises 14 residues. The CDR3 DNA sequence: TGCAGCGTTGACGGGGGACAGGGATCCTACGAGCAGTACTTC. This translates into CSVDGGQGSYEQYF.

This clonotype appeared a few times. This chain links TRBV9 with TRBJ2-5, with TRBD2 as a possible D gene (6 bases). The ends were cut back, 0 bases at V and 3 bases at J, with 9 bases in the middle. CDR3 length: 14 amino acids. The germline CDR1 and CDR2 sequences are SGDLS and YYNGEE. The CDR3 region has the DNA TGTGCCAGCAGCGTAGCTTCGGGGGAAGAGACCCAGTACTTC. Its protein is CASSVASGEETQYF.

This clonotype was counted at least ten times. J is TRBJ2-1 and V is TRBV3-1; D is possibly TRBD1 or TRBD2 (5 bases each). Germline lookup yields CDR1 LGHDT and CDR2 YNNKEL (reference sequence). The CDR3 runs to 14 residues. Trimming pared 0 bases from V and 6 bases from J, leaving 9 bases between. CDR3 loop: CASSQDGTGNEQFF. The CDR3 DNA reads TGTGCCAGCAGCCAAGATGGGACCGGCAATGAGCAGTTCTTC.

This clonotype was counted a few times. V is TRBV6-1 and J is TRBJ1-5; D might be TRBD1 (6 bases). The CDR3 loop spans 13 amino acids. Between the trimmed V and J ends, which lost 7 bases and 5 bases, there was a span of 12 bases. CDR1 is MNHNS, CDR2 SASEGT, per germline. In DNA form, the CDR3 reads TGTGCCAGCAAGGGACAAGGGGATCAGCCCCAGCATTTT. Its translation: CASKGQGDQPQHF.

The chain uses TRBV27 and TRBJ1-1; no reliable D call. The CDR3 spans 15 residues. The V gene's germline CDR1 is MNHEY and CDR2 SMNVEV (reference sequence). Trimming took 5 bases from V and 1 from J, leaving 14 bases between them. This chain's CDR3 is CASSLAGIGNTEAFF. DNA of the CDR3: TGTGCCAGCAGTCTCGCAGGAATCGGGAACACTGAAGCTTTCTTT.

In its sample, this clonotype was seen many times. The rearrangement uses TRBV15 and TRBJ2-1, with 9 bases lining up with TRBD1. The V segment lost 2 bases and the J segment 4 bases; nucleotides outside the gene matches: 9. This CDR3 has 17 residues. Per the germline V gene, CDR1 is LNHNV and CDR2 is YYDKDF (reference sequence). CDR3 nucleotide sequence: TGTGCCACCAGCAGACACGGGACAGGGAGAAAATACAATGAGCAGTTCTTC. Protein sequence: CATSRHGTGRKYNEQFF.

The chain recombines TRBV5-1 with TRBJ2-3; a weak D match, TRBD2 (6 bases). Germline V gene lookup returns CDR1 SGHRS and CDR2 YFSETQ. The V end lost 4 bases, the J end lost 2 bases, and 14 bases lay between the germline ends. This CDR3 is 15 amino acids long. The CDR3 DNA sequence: TGCGCCAGCAGCGTTGGGGCGGGAAACACAGATACGCAGTATTTT. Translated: CASSVGAGNTDTQYF.

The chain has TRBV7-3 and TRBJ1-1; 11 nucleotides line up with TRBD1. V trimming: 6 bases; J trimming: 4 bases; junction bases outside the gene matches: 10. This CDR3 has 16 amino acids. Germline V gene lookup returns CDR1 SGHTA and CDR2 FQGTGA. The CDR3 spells CASSSGQGAASTEAFF. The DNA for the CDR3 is TGTGCCAGCAGTAGCGGACAGGGGGCAGCGAGCACTGAAGCTTTCTTT. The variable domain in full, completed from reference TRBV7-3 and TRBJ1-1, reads GAGVSQTPSNKVTEKGKYVELRCDPISGHTALYWYRQSLGQGPEFLIYFQGTGAADDSGLPNDRFFAVRPEGSVSTLKIQRTERGDSAVYLCASSSGQGAASTEAFFGQGTRLTVV.

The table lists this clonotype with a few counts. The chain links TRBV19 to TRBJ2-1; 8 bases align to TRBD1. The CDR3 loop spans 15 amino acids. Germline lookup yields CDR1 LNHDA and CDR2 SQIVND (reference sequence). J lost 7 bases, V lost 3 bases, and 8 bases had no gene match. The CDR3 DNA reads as TGTGCCAGTAGTATTGGCAGGGGGCTGGGGAATGAGCAGTTCTTC. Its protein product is CASSIGRGLGNEQFF.

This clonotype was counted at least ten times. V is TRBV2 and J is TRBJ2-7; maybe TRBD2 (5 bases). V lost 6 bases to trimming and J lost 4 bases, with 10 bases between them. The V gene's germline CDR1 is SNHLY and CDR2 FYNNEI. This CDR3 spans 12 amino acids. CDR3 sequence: CASSPRVYEQYF. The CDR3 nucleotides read TGTGCCAGCAGCCCGAGGGTATACGAGCAGTACTTC.